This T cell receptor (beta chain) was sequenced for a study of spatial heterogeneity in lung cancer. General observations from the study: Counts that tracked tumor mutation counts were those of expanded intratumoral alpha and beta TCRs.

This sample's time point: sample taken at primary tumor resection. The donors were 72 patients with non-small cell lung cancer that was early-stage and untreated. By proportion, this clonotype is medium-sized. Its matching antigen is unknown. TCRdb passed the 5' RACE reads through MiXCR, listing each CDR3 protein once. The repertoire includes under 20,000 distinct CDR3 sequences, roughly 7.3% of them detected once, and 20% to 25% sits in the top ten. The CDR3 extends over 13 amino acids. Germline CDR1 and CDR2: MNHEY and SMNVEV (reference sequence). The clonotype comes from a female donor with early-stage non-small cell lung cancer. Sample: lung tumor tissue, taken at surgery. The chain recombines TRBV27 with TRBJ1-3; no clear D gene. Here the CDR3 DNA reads TGTGTTACGAGGACTGCCTCTGGAAACACCATATATTTT. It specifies CVTRTASGNTIYF.